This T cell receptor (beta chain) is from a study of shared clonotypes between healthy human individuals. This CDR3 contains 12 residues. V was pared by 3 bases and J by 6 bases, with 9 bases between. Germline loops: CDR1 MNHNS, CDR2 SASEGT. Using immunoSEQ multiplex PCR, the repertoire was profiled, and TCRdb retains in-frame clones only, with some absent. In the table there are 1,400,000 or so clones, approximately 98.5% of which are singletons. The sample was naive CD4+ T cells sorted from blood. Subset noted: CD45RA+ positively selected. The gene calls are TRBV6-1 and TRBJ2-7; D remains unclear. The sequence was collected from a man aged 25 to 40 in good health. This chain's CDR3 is CASSDRTGEQYF. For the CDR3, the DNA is TGTGCCAGCAGTGACAGGACGGGCGAGCAGTACTTC.